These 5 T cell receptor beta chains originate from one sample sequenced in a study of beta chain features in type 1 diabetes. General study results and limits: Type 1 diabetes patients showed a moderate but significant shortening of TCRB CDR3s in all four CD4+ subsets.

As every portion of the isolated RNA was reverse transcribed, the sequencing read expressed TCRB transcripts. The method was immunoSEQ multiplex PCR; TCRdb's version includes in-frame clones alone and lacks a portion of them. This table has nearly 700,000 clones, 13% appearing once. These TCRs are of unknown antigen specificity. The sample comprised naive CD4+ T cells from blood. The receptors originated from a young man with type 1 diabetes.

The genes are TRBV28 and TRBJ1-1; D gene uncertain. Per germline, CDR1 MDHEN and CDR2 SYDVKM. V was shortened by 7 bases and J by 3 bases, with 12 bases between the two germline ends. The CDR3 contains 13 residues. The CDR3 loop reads CASIAGGHTEAFF. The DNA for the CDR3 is TGTGCCAGCATTGCAGGTGGCCACACTGAAGCTTTCTTT.

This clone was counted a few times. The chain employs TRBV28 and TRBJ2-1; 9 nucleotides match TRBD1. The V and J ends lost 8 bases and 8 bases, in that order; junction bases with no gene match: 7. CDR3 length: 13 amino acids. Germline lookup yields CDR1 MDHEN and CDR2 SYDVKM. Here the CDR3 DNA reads TGTGCCAGCCGCCGGGGACAGGGCCATGAGCAGTTCTTC. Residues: CASRRGQGHEQFF.

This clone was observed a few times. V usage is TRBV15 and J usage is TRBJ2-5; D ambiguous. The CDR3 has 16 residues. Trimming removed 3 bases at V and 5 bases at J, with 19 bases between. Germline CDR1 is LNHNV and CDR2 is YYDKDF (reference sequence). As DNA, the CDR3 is TGTGCCACCAGCAGCGAGAGCCGGGCTCCAGTTGAGACCCAGTACTTC. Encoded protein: CATSSESRAPVETQYF.

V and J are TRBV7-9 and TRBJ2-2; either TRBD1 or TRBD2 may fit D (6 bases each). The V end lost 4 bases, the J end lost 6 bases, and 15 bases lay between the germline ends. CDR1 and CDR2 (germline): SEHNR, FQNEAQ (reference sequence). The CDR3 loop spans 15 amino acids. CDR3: CASSSLKGGPGELFF. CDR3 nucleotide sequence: TGTGCCAGCAGCTCCCTGAAGGGGGGCCCCGGGGAGCTGTTTTTT.

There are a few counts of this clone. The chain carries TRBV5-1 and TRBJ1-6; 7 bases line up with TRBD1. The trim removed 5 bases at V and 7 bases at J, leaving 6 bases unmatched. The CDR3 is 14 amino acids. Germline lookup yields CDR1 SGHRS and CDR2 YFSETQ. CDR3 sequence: CASSTTGTNSPLHF. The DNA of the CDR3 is TGCGCCAGCAGTACGACAGGGACGAATTCACCCCTCCACTTT.